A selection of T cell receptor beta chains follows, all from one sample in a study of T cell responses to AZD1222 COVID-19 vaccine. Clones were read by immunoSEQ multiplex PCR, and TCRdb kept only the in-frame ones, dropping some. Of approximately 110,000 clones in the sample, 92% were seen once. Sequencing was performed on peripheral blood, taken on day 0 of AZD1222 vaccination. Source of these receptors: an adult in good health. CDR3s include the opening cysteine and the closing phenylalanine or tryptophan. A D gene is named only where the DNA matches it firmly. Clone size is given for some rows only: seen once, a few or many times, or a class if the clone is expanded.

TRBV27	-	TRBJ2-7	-	CASGRDSAYEQYF	TGTGCCAGCGGCCGGGACTCGGCCTACGAGCAGTACTTC
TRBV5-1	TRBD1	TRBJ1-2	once	CASRFDRAYGYTF	TGCGCCAGCAGATTCGACAGGGCCTATGGCTACACCTTC
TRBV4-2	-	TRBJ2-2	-	CASSQDRAPRTGELFF	TGTGCCAGCAGCCAAGATCGGGCCCCCAGAACCGGGGAGCTGTTTTTT
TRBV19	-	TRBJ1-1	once	CASSISYGDPSGTEAFF	TGTGCCAGTAGTATATCTTATGGGGACCCCTCAGGGACTGAAGCTTTCTTT
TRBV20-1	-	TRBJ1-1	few	CSASGGGWTEAFF	TGCAGTGCTAGTGGCGGGGGGTGGACTGAAGCTTTCTTT
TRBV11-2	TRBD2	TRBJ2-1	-	CASSSSGGGGEQFF	TGTGCCAGCAGCTCTAGCGGGGGGGGTGGTGAGCAGTTCTTC
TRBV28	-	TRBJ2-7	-	CASSINYEQYF	TGTGCCAGCAGCATTAACTACGAGCAGTACTTC
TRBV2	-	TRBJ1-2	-	CASSGSQLVGYTF	TGTGCCAGCAGTGGGTCTCAGCTGGTTGGCTACACCTTC
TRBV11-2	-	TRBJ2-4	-	CASSFHGVSIQYF	TGTGCCAGCAGCTTTCATGGGGTCAGCATTCAGTACTTC
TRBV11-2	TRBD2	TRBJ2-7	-	CASSPRLAGLYEQYF	TGTGCCAGCAGCCCTCGACTAGCGGGCCTCTACGAGCAGTACTTC
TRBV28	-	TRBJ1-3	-	CASGARLLSGNTIYF	TGTGCCAGCGGGGCTAGGCTTCTCTCTGGAAACACCATATATTTT
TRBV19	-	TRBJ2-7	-	CASSKRGTYEQYF	TGTGCCAGTAGTAAGCGAGGCACCTACGAGCAGTACTTC
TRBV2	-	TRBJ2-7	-	CASGWDRLPSYEQYF	TGTGCCAGCGGGTGGGACCGCTTACCCTCCTACGAGCAGTACTTC
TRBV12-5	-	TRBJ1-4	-	CASGPGGVGEKLFF	TGTGCTAGTGGCCCCGGTGGGGTCGGTGAAAAACTGTTTTTT
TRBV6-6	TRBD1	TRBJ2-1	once	CASSKQGAGSHEQFF	TGTGCCAGCAGTAAACAGGGGGCAGGGTCCCATGAGCAGTTCTTC
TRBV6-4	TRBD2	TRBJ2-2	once	CASSLEGGDTGELFF	TGTGCCAGCAGCCTGGAGGGAGGGGACACCGGGGAGCTGTTTTTT
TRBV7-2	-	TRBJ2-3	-	CASSQGSDTQYF	TGTGCCAGCAGCCAGGGGTCAGATACGCAGTATTTT
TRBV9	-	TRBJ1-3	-	CASSPRHRSSGNTIYF	TGTGCCAGCAGCCCCAGACATCGGAGCTCTGGAAACACCATATATTTT
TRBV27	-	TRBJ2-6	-	CASSLYAGANVLTF	TGTGCCAGCAGTTTGTATGCAGGGGCCAACGTCCTGACTTTC
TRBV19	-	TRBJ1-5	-	CASSIAGGDQPQHF	TGTGCCAGTAGTATAGCTGGGGGTGATCAGCCCCAGCATTTT
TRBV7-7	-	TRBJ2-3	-	CASSQGRSDTQYF	TGTGCCAGCAGCCAGGGACGTAGTGATACGCAGTATTTT
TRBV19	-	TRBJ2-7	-	CASSIDTRNEQYF	TGTGCCAGTAGTATAGACACAAGGAACGAGCAGTACTTC
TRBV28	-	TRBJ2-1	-	CASSFVRGSGTEEQFF	TGTGCCAGCAGTTTCGTTCGCGGGAGTGGGACAGAGGAGCAGTTCTTC
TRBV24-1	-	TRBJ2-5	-	CATAAAGVETQYF	TGTGCCACCGCCGCAGCGGGTGTAGAGACCCAGTACTTC
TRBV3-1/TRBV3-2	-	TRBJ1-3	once	CASSLDSASSGNTIYF	TGTGCCAGCAGCCTGGACAGTGCAAGCTCTGGAAACACCATATATTTT
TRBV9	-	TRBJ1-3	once	CASSAGVSGNTIYF	TGTGCCAGCAGCGCAGGGGTATCTGGAAACACCATATATTTT
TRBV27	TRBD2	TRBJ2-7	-	CASSSRLADQNYEQYF	TGTGCCAGCAGTTCGCGGCTAGCGGACCAAAACTACGAGCAGTACTTC
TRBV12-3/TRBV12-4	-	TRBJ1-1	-	CASSFVANTEAFF	TGTGCCAGCAGTTTTGTGGCGAACACTGAAGCTTTCTTT
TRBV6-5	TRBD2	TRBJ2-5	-	CASSYGIAGAKTQYF	TGTGCCAGCAGTTACGGAATAGCGGGGGCCAAAACCCAGTACTTC
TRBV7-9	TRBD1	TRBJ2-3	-	CASSEQGATDTQYF	TGTGCCAGCAGCGAGCAGGGGGCCACAGATACGCAGTATTTT
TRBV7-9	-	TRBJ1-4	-	CASSPLTGGEKLFF	TGTGCCAGCAGCCCTCTGACTGGAGGTGAAAAACTGTTTTTT
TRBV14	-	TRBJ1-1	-	CASSRAMNTEAFF	TGTGCCAGCAGCCGGGCGATGAACACTGAAGCTTTCTTT